This TCR beta chain was identified during a study of Graves' ophthalmopathy and Graves' hyperthyroidism. Study-wide results and limits: Blood shared most expanded thyroid clonotypes above 0.001 frequency.

Pregnant or lactating patients and those with other autoimmune diseases or uncontrolled infections were excluded. This clonotype was recorded at least ten times. Antigen specificity is unknown. The TCR beta CDR3 regions underwent amplification from RNA transcripts. Investigators did first-round RT-PCR with HTBI primers, then second-round multiplex PCR. Each CDR3 protein is one row after TCRdb ran MiXCR on the multiplex PCR reads. The table shows a few hundred thousand distinct CDR3 sequences, with roughly 15% occurring only once. Sequencing input: peripheral blood. The TCR sequence derives from an adult man with Graves' ophthalmopathy.

The CDR3 protein is CASSLVGTGSTGELFF. In DNA, the CDR3 is TGTGCCAGCAGCTTAGTGGGGACAGGGAGCACCGGGGAGCTGTTTTTT. V gene TRBV7-8 combines with J gene TRBJ2-2; 9 positions agree with TRBD1. V shed 1 base, J shed 4 bases, and the junction held 4 bases outside the gene matches. Germline CDR1 reads SGHVS; CDR2 reads FQNEAQ. The CDR3 runs 16 residues.